What follows is one T cell receptor (beta chain) and its context. Its antigen is currently unknown. This specimen comes from a study of regulatory T cells in long-lasting Graves disease. Investigators prepared the TCR beta libraries by applying iRepertoire HTBI primers and Arm-PCR of CDR3 regions. In TCRdb, the multiplex PCR reads were re-called with MiXCR into one record per CDR3 protein. The sample yields approximately 400,000 distinct CDR3 sequences, less than 25% seen once. Trimming at V came to 5 bases and at J to 4 bases, leaving 8 bases not matched to a gene. This CDR3 region has 14 residues. Germline V CDR1 and CDR2: MNHNS, SASEGT. Whole-study results and caveats: Those with persistent Graves' had less TCR diversity than newly diagnosed patients. Thyroid tissue went unstudied; only peripheral blood was examined. Newly diagnosed disease favored TRBV20-1 and TRBJ2-1 over persistent disease.

Time point of the sample: persistent/refractory GD, antithyroid drugs over 5 years with positive TRAb. PBMC RNA was the source of the TCR library. From each patient, around 8.7 milliliters of peripheral blood was drawn and collected into an EDTA anticoagulant tube. The source of this sequence is a female donor with Graves disease. The chain has TRBV6-1 and TRBJ2-7; 7 bases align to TRBD1. Source: peripheral blood mononuclear cells (PBMCs), taken when the disease was refractory, from a patient treated with antithyroid drugs. The CDR3 protein is CASSQDRARYEQYF. CDR3 sequence (DNA): TGTGCCAGCAGTCAAGACAGGGCCAGGTACGAGCAGTACTTC.